These 28 T cell receptor beta chains share one sample of origin, sequenced in a study of OX40 agonist ivuxolimab in advanced cancers. Method: immunoSEQ multiplex PCR; TCRdb's copy keeps in-frame clones and lacks some. The table lists 45,000 to 50,000 clones, 70% to 90% of them singletons. Sequencing was performed on CD4+ or CD8+ T cells sorted from blood, taken in a trial of the OX40 agonist ivuxolimab. The receptors were gathered from an adult with an advanced solid tumor such as melanoma, head and neck, liver or kidney cancer.

V and J are TRBV19 and TRBJ2-2; tentative D call: TRBD2 (5 bases). The CDR3 has 15 residues. Germline assignment: CDR1 LNHDA and CDR2 SQIVND (reference sequence). Trimming pared 4 bases from V and 0 bases from J, leaving 9 bases between. CDR3 region: CASSRGSANTGELFF. DNA of the CDR3: TGTGCCAGTAGTAGAGGGTCAGCGAACACCGGGGAGCTGTTTTTT. The whole variable domain, filled in from reference TRBV19 and TRBJ2-2, reads DGGITQSPKYLFRKEGQNVTLSCEQNLNHDAMYWYRQDPGQGLRLIYYSQIVNDFQKGDIAEGYSVSREKKESFPLTVTSAQKNPTAFYLCASSRGSANTGELFFGEGSRLTVL.

The V call is TRBV6-5, the J call TRBJ2-2; D is unresolved. CDR1 MNHEY and CDR2 SVGAGI come from the germline V gene. The CDR3 sequence is 12 residues long. V dropped 6 bases and J dropped 1 base, with 3 bases sitting between them. In DNA, the CDR3 is TGTGCCAGCAGAGAGAACACCGGGGAGCTGTTTTTT. Its protein product is CASRENTGELFF.

By sample share, this clone is medium-sized. The chain recombines TRBV6-1 with TRBJ2-2; D is possibly TRBD1 (6 bases). Germline CDR1 reads MNHNS; CDR2 reads SASEGT. Trimming left V 8 bases short and J 0 bases short, with 13 bases between. The CDR3 is 15 residues long. The CDR3 region is CASRQVKANTGELFF. The CDR3, as DNA: TGTGCCAGCCGACAGGTAAAAGCGAACACCGGGGAGCTGTTTTTT.

The chain recombines TRBV14 with TRBJ2-7, with TRBD2 identical over 9 bases. The CDR3 consists of 17 residues. Germline CDR1 reads SGHDN; CDR2 reads FVKESK. V trimming: 4 bases; J trimming: 4 bases; junction bases outside the gene matches: 14. The CDR3 region is CASSPNRGSGRVYEQYF. The CDR3 DNA reads TGTGCCAGCAGCCCTAACCGTGGTAGCGGGAGAGTGTACGAGCAGTACTTC.

The rearrangement links TRBV10-3 to TRBJ2-5; D is possibly TRBD2 (5 bases). CDR1 and CDR2 from the germline V gene are ENHRY and SYGVKD. The ends were cut back, 7 bases at V and 4 bases at J, with 10 bases in the middle. CDR3 length: 12 amino acids. The CDR3 is CAIKGLAETQYF. CDR3 sequence (DNA): TGTGCCATCAAAGGACTCGCAGAGACCCAGTACTTC.

The V call is TRBV6-1, the J call TRBJ2-3; 8 bases line up with TRBD2. Per the germline V gene, CDR1 is MNHNS and CDR2 is SASEGT. This CDR3 is 15 amino acids long. With V trimmed by 7 bases and J by 6 bases, 12 bases remained unmatched. CDR3 protein: CASITGAGGGDTQYF. The DNA of the CDR3 is TGTGCCAGCATAACCGGGGCGGGAGGAGGGGATACGCAGTATTTT.

The chain uses TRBV4-2 and TRBJ1-2; D gene uncertain. This CDR3 has 15 residues. Trimming stripped 0 bases from V and 4 bases from J, with 12 bases between. The germline CDR1 and CDR2 sequences are LGHNA and YNFKEQ. The CDR3 spells CASSQDPGQRYGYTF. The CDR3 DNA sequence: TGTGCCAGCAGCCAAGATCCGGGTCAACGCTATGGCTACACCTTC.

This chain connects TRBV30 to TRBJ1-3, with a weak D call TRBD1 (6 bases). Trimming took 2 bases from V and 5 from J, leaving 13 bases between them. This CDR3 region has 14 residues. Germline CDR1 and CDR2: GTSNPN and SVGIG (reference sequence). Written as DNA, the CDR3 is TGTGCCTGGAGTCCCCAGGGGAGTAGAAACACCATATATTTT. It translates to CAWSPQGSRNTIYF.

The V and J genes are TRBV12-5 and TRBJ2-3, with 8 bases that match TRBD2. V was pared by 0 bases and J by 3 bases, with 2 bases of the junction left unmatched. The CDR3 contains 15 residues. Germline V gene lookup returns CDR1 LGHNT and CDR2 FRNRAP. For the CDR3, the DNA is TGTGCTAGTGGTTTGGTGGGACTAGGAACAGATACGCAGTATTTT. Protein product: CASGLVGLGTDTQYF. Supplemented by reference TRBV12-5 and TRBJ2-3, the full variable domain reads DARVTQTPRHKVTEMGQEVTMRCQPILGHNTVFWYRQTMMQGLELLAYFRNRAPLDDSGMPKDRFSAEMPDATLATLKIQPSEPRDSAVYFCASGLVGLGTDTQYFGPGTRLTVL.

The chain employs TRBV7-7 and TRBJ2-1; no clear D. This CDR3 has 14 amino acids. Trimming cost V 1 base and J 8 bases, with 12 bases left between them. CDR1 is SSHAT and CDR2 is FNYEAQ in the germline V gene (reference sequence). DNA of the CDR3: TGTGCCAGCAGCTTAGATCCCCTTAGCCATGAGCAGTTCTTC. Encoded protein: CASSLDPLSHEQFF.

The V call is TRBV2, the J call TRBJ2-1, with TRBD2 matching over 8 bases. The trim removed 6 bases at V and 4 bases at J, leaving 26 bases unmatched. Germline V gene lookup returns CDR1 SNHLY and CDR2 FYNNEI. CDR3 size: 21 residues. CDR3 sequence (DNA): TGTGCCAGCAGCGCGACCCCCGGGACTAGGGCCCCCACGTCAAGTTACAATGAGCAGTTCTTC. Translation gives CASSATPGTRAPTSSYNEQFF.

This rearrangement joins TRBV6-5 to TRBJ1-2; D perhaps matches TRBD1 (5 bases). Germline V CDR1 and CDR2: MNHEY, SVGAGI. Trimming pared 6 bases from V and 8 bases from J, leaving 16 bases between. The CDR3 runs 13 residues. CDR3 DNA: TGTGCCAGCAGACGACGCCAGGGTGAAGGCTACACCTTC. Amino acids: CASRRRQGEGYTF.

The chain recombines TRBV6-5 with TRBJ1-3; D gene uncertain. This CDR3 is built from 16 residues. The ends were cut back, 0 bases at V and 0 bases at J, with 9 bases in the middle. The germline V gene has CDR1 MNHEY and CDR2 SVGAGI. CDR3 nucleotides: TGTGCCAGCAGTTACTCATCGCCAACCTCTGGAAACACCATATATTTT. It yields the protein CASSYSSPTSGNTIYF.

This chain connects TRBV6-1 to TRBJ1-4; D uncertain. This CDR3 comprises 13 residues. Trimming removed 7 bases at V and 3 bases at J, with 9 bases between. Germline CDR1 MNHNS, CDR2 SASEGT. Here the CDR3 reads CASKGLANEKLFF. CDR3 nucleotide sequence: TGTGCCAGCAAGGGTCTGGCTAATGAAAAACTGTTTTTT.

Here the CDR3 DNA reads TGTGCCAGCAGCACCTCAGGGAATTCCTACGAGCAGTACTTC. This codes for CASSTSGNSYEQYF. The rearrangement links TRBV7-6 to TRBJ2-7; weak D call: TRBD1 (5 bases). This CDR3 is built from 14 residues. The germline gives CDR1 SGHVS, CDR2 FNYEAQ. V gave up 5 bases and J gave up 1 base, with 12 bases separating them.

The V call is TRBV15, the J call TRBJ2-7; 10 nucleotides line up with TRBD2. With V trimmed by 1 base and J by 6 bases, 12 bases remained unmatched. Germline V lookup: CDR1 LNHNV, CDR2 YYDKDF (reference sequence). This CDR3 has 17 residues. CDR3 DNA sequence: TGTGCCACCAGCAGAGGATTTTATAGCGGGAGGTTTGGCGAGCAGTACTTC. Protein product: CATSRGFYSGRFGEQYF.

This chain connects TRBV6-5 to TRBJ1-3; perhaps TRBD1 as D (5 bases). Per germline, CDR1 MNHEY and CDR2 SVGAGI. V lost 5 bases to trimming and J lost 8 bases, with 7 bases between them. The CDR3 sequence is 11 residues long. The CDR3 reads CASSQGYTIYF. The CDR3, as DNA: TGTGCCAGCAGTCAGGGCTACACCATATATTTT.

A note on this clone: At the DNA level, this CDR3 is encoded by other sequences in the same sample as well. V is TRBV5-1 and J is TRBJ2-5, with 7 bases identical to TRBD2. This CDR3 comprises 15 residues. The germline CDR1 and CDR2 sequences are SGHRS and YFSETQ. V lost 4 bases and J lost 5; bases outside the gene matches: 11. The CDR3 reads CASSPSGGAGETQYF. As DNA, the CDR3 is TGCGCCAGCAGCCCTAGCGGAGGGGCAGGGGAGACCCAGTACTTC.

In its sample, this clone was seen once. The J gene is TRBJ1-1, the V gene TRBV5-5; possible D gene TRBD1, 5 bases. CDR3 length: 16 amino acids. Germline V CDR1 and CDR2: SGHKS, YYEKEE (reference sequence). V lost 2 bases, J lost 5 bases, and 19 bases lay in between. CDR3 bases: TGTGCCAGCAGCTTAGGGCAGGGAAGGACCGGGACTGAAGCTTTCTTT. Translating it yields CASSLGQGRTGTEAFF.

This clone has just one count. This chain links TRBV2 with TRBJ2-7; possible D gene TRBD1, 6 bases. Trimming took 0 bases from V and 4 from J, leaving 13 bases between them. CDR1 is SNHLY, CDR2 FYNNEI, per germline. This CDR3 has 15 residues. CDR3 nucleotides: TGTGCCAGCAGTGAAGCGCTGACAGGTCGGTACGAGCAGTACTTC. It specifies CASSEALTGRYEQYF.

The chain couples TRBV23-1 to TRBJ1-5; 7 bases are a match to TRBD1. TRBV23-1 is classed as an ORF, of uncertain function. Trimming removed 4 bases from V and 5 bases from J; junction bases left unmatched: 14. There are 17 residues in the CDR3. Here the CDR3 reads CASSPPLGTEADQPQHF. The CDR3 DNA is TGCGCCAGCAGTCCACCCCTAGGGACAGAGGCCGATCAGCCCCAGCATTTT.

The genes are TRBV7-9 and TRBJ2-7, with D maybe TRBD1 (6 bases). Germline V gene lookup returns CDR1 SEHNR and CDR2 FQNEAQ (reference sequence). V lost 5 bases and J 1 base, leaving 12 bases between the germline ends. This CDR3 region has 14 residues. CDR3 DNA: TGTGCCAGCAGCAAACAGGGTACATCCTACGAGCAGTACTTC. It codes for CASSKQGTSYEQYF. Full variable domain (remainder filled in from reference TRBV7-9 and TRBJ2-7): DTGVSQNPRHKITKRGQNVTFRCDPISEHNRLYWYRQTLGQGPEFLTYFQNEAQLEKSRLLSDRFSAERPKGSFSTLEIQRTEQGDSAMYLCASSKQGTSYEQYFGPGTRLTVT.

In this sample, this clone is medium-sized. The chain carries TRBV14 and TRBJ1-1; D not certain. The CDR3 is 13 residues long. The ends were cut back, 1 base at V and 10 bases at J, with 13 bases in the middle. Germline V gene lookup returns CDR1 SGHDN and CDR2 FVKESK. CDR3 coding DNA: TGTGCCAGCAGCCAAGCGCCGAGAAACTCAGCTTTCTTT. This sequence encodes CASSQAPRNSAFF. The variable domain in full, with the rest retrieved from reference TRBV14 and TRBJ1-1, is EAGVTQFPSHSVIEKGQTVTLRCDPISGHDNLYWYRRVMGKEIKFLLHFVKESKQDESGMPNNRFLAERTGGTYSTLKVQPAELEDSGVYFCASSQAPRNSAFFGQGTRLTVV.

This clone was seen a single time. V gene TRBV5-1 combines with J gene TRBJ2-5; weak D call: TRBD2 (7 bases). This CDR3 has 15 amino acids. V was cut by 4 bases and J by 5 bases, with 18 bases left in between. CDR1 is SGHRS, CDR2 YFSETQ, per germline. CDR3 DNA: TGCGCCAGCAGCCCTGGGGGGGCTTTTTCGGAGACCCAGTACTTC. It is translated as CASSPGGAFSETQYF.

The chain carries TRBV6-6 and TRBJ1-5; possibly TRBD1 for D (5 bases). The CDR3 is 13 residues long. Trimming shortened V by 6 bases and J by 4 bases, and 10 bases separated the two germline ends. Germline V gene lookup returns CDR1 MNHNY and CDR2 SVGAGI (reference sequence). CDR3 sequence reads: CASSFGGNQPQHF. The CDR3, as DNA: TGTGCCAGCAGCTTTGGGGGTAATCAGCCCCAGCATTTT.

This chain connects TRBV7-3 to TRBJ2-7; D is perhaps TRBD2 (5 bases). This CDR3 region has 15 residues. V was cut by 5 bases and J by 3 bases, with 17 bases left in between. The V gene's germline CDR1 is SGHTA and CDR2 FQGTGA. This CDR3 reads CASSRVLASHYEQYF. As DNA, the CDR3 is TGTGCCAGCAGCCGGGTATTGGCTAGCCACTACGAGCAGTACTTC.

This clone was counted once. The chain is built from TRBV6-1 and TRBJ1-4; D gene ambiguous. The length of the CDR3 is 15 residues. With 3 bases removed from V and 4 bases from J, the gap between germline ends came to 12 bases. Germline V CDR1 and CDR2: MNHNS, SASEGT. Here the CDR3 reads CASSDFALDNEKLFF. The DNA of the CDR3 is TGTGCCAGCAGTGATTTTGCACTGGATAATGAAAAACTGTTTTTT.

The V and J genes are TRBV19 and TRBJ2-2; 9 bases agree with TRBD1. Germline loops: CDR1 LNHDA, CDR2 SQIVND (reference sequence). The trim removed 4 bases at V and 8 bases at J, leaving 8 bases unmatched. The CDR3 contains 15 residues. For the CDR3, the DNA is TGTGCCAGTAGTACAACACAGGGGGCTCAGGGGGAGCTGTTTTTT. As protein: CASSTTQGAQGELFF. The complete variable domain, with remaining parts taken from reference TRBV19 and TRBJ2-2, reads DGGITQSPKYLFRKEGQNVTLSCEQNLNHDAMYWYRQDPGQGLRLIYYSQIVNDFQKGDIAEGYSVSREKKESFPLTVTSAQKNPTAFYLCASSTTQGAQGELFFGEGSRLTVL.